Here is one T cell receptor (beta chain) with its context. The repertoire was sequenced with immunoSEQ multiplex PCR; TCRdb's copy has only in-frame clones and lacks some. Counted here are around 400,000 clones, roughly nine tenths occurring once; the ten biggest clones make up 1.5% to 2%. Those who participated ranged in age from about 18 to 95 years and resided in 20 to 30 US areas. Participants were placed into cohorts based on the clinical history they reported. Recovered Cohort 3 donors showed two negative PCRs, clearance, or symptom resolution. The entry originates in a study of blood T cell repertoires in COVID-19. Trimming stripped 0 bases from V and 0 bases from J, with 5 bases between. The length of the CDR3 is 15 residues. The germline V gene encodes CDR1 SGHAT and CDR2 FQNNGV.

The specimen sequenced was PBMCs or T cells enriched from blood (not recorded which). This rearrangement joins TRBV11-2 to TRBJ1-4; D gene uncertain. This TCR was recovered from a woman in her 30s who had recovered from COVID-19. CDR3 sequence: CASSLDGATNEKLFF. The CDR3 coding sequence is TGTGCCAGCAGCTTAGACGGGGCAACTAATGAAAAACTGTTTTTT.